A selection of T cell receptor beta chains follows, all from one sample in a study of T cell responses to AZD1222 COVID-19 vaccine. Repertoires were generated with immunoSEQ multiplex PCR, while TCRdb's copy carries only in-frame clones and drops some. The repertoire includes about 96,000 clones, approximately 87% of them detected once, and approximately 27% sits in the top ten. The sample consisted of peripheral blood, taken on day 0 of AZD1222 vaccination. These receptors were collected from an adult in good health. Both conserved end residues are part of each CDR3.

J gene: TRBJ2-2; V gene: TRBV27; CDR3 protein: CASSLGRNKVRELFF
J gene: TRBJ1-4; V gene: TRBV7-9; CDR3 protein: CASSPQGEGEKLFF
J gene: TRBJ1-1; V gene: TRBV28; CDR3 protein: CASSPPMNTEAFF
J gene: TRBJ1-2; V gene: TRBV7-2; CDR3 protein: CASSPDRGQGRGYTF
J gene: TRBJ2-3; V gene: TRBV6-4; CDR3 protein: CASSVLAGGGIDTQYF
J gene: TRBJ2-1; V gene: TRBV21-1; CDR3 protein: CASSIQVCDSYNEQFF
J gene: TRBJ2-3; V gene: TRBV29-1; CDR3 protein: CSVARREGSTDTQYF
J gene: TRBJ2-3; V gene: TRBV10-3; CDR3 protein: CAISESRAGISTDTQYF
J gene: TRBJ1-6; V gene: TRBV28; CDR3 protein: CASSQMDSPLHF
J gene: TRBJ2-1; V gene: TRBV19; CDR3 protein: CASSIVRASDNEQFF
J gene: TRBJ1-5; V gene: TRBV18; CDR3 protein: CASSPDALYGQPQHF
J gene: TRBJ2-7; V gene: TRBV6-5; CDR3 protein: CASTGTSGSYGEQYF
J gene: TRBJ1-4; V gene: TRBV10-1; CDR3 protein: CASGTGGTEKEKLFF
J gene: TRBJ2-3; V gene: TRBV24-1; CDR3 protein: CATSQGDTQYF
J gene: TRBJ2-1; V gene: TRBV6-2/TRBV6-3; CDR3 protein: CASSPPSSGRLGEQFF
J gene: TRBJ2-7; V gene: TRBV21-1; CDR3 protein: CASSPGGPDSSSYEQYF
J gene: TRBJ2-2; V gene: TRBV6-2/TRBV6-3; CDR3 protein: CASSYMAIAYTGELFF
J gene: TRBJ2-3; V gene: TRBV7-3; CDR3 protein: CASSFGGTSGSLVDTQYF
J gene: TRBJ1-5; V gene: TRBV30; CDR3 protein: CAWSRSGPDSNQPQHF
J gene: TRBJ1-2; V gene: TRBV5-1; CDR3 protein: CASSPDGSYGYTF
J gene: TRBJ2-5; V gene: TRBV7-9; CDR3 protein: CASSSRGDRAGETQYF
J gene: TRBJ2-1; V gene: TRBV3-1/TRBV3-2; CDR3 protein: CASSQGAPGLADSKFF
J gene: TRBJ2-1; V gene: TRBV19; CDR3 protein: CASSRGAGVPAGNEQFF